Each of the 20 T cell receptor beta chains below was sequenced from the same sample in a study of OX40 agonist ivuxolimab in advanced cancers. Clones were sequenced by immunoSEQ multiplex PCR, and TCRdb holds only the in-frame ones, with some missing. The sample has about 60,000 clones, around 83% seen once. Source: CD4+ or CD8+ T cells sorted from blood, taken in a trial of the OX40 agonist ivuxolimab. All receptors come from an adult with an advanced solid tumor such as melanoma, head and neck, liver or kidney cancer.

The chain carries TRBV6-1 and TRBJ1-2, with D perhaps TRBD1 (5 bases). Between the trimmed V and J ends, which lost 2 bases and 8 bases, there was a span of 15 bases. The germline V gene has CDR1 MNHNS and CDR2 SASEGT. The CDR3 has 14 amino acids. The CDR3 here is CASSELGRGWGYTF. In DNA form, the CDR3 reads TGTGCCAGCAGTGAACTTGGGAGGGGCTGGGGCTACACCTTC.

The rearrangement links TRBV7-2 to TRBJ2-2, with 9 positions matching TRBD1. V was pared by 1 base and J by 6 bases, with 6 bases of the junction left unmatched. Germline CDR1 SGHTA, CDR2 FQGNSA. There are 16 residues in the CDR3. The CDR3 DNA sequence: TGTGCCAGCAGCTTAGGAGGACAGGGGTTTTCCGGGGAGCTGTTTTTT. It codes for CASSLGGQGFSGELFF.

The chain has TRBV19 and TRBJ2-3, with a weak D call TRBD1 (5 bases). CDR1 and CDR2 from the germline V gene are LNHDA and SQIVND (reference sequence). The V end was cut by 5 bases, the J end by 5 bases, with 11 bases between. The CDR3 consists of 13 residues. CDR3 loop: CASSGQRGDTQYF. CDR3 DNA: TGTGCCAGTAGTGGGCAAAGGGGAGATACGCAGTATTTT.

J is TRBJ1-1 and V is TRBV19; the D gene is possibly TRBD1 (6 bases). V gave up 5 bases and J gave up 4 bases, with 14 bases separating them. Germline loops: CDR1 LNHDA, CDR2 SQIVND (reference sequence). The CDR3 extends over 14 amino acids. CDR3 region: CASSGEQGSTEAFF. The CDR3 DNA reads TGTGCCAGTAGTGGCGAACAGGGTTCCACTGAAGCTTTCTTT.

Written as DNA, the CDR3 is TGTGCCAGTAGCGTAGATAGCACAGATACGCAGTATTTT. Its translation: CASSVDSTDTQYF. This chain uses TRBV19 with TRBJ2-3; D is unresolved. There are 13 residues in the CDR3. With 6 bases removed from V and 0 bases from J, the gap between germline ends came to 7 bases. Germline V gene data show CDR1 as LNHDA and CDR2 as SQIVND (reference sequence). Supplemented by reference TRBV19 and TRBJ2-3, the full variable domain reads DGGITQSPKYLFRKEGQNVTLSCEQNLNHDAMYWYRQDPGQGLRLIYYSQIVNDFQKGDIAEGYSVSREKKESFPLTVTSAQKNPTAFYLCASSVDSTDTQYFGPGTRLTVL.

The V gene is TRBV5-1, the J gene TRBJ1-2, with TRBD1 matching over 7 bases. The V segment lost 5 bases and the J segment 2 bases; nucleotides outside the gene matches: 12. Germline CDR1 reads SGHRS; CDR2 reads YFSETQ. This CDR3 is built from 16 residues. CDR3 protein: CASSPGTASKNYGYTF. The CDR3, as DNA: TGCGCCAGCAGTCCCGGGACAGCGAGTAAAAACTATGGCTACACCTTC.

Turning to this clone: An end of the junction differs from the germline gene, which may be a read error. This specimen includes other DNA sequences encoding the same CDR3. The chain links TRBV4-2 to TRBJ1-2; no firm D call. CDR3 length: 12 amino acids. Germline V gene data show CDR1 as LGHNA and CDR2 as YNFKEQ. CDR3 residues: CASSQGLYGYTF. The CDR3 coding sequence is TGTGCCAGCAGCCAAGGACTATATGGTTACACCTTC.

The chain has TRBV27 and TRBJ2-1; D remains ambiguous. This CDR3 comprises 15 residues. Per the germline V gene, CDR1 is MNHEY and CDR2 is SMNVEV (reference sequence). V was cut by 2 bases and J by 0 bases, with 8 bases left in between. The CDR3 DNA reads TGTGCCAGCAGTTTAAGGCAAAGCTCCTACAATGAGCAGTTCTTC. Translated, it gives CASSLRQSSYNEQFF.

This sequence joins TRBV7-9 and TRBJ1-2; TRBD1 matches at 9 bases. The CDR3 runs 15 residues. Losses at the gene ends were 1 base for V and 6 bases for J; bases not matched to a gene: 6. Germline CDR1 SEHNR, CDR2 FQNEAQ (reference sequence). The CDR3 sequence is CASSLELGQGHGYTF. CDR3 coding DNA: TGTGCCAGCAGCTTAGAACTGGGACAGGGTCATGGCTACACCTTC.

V gene TRBV19 combines with J gene TRBJ1-1; 10 bases are shared with TRBD1. The V and J ends lost 7 bases and 10 bases, in that order; junction bases with no gene match: 9. Germline V gene lookup returns CDR1 LNHDA and CDR2 SQIVND (reference sequence). CDR3 size: 13 residues. The CDR3 sequence is CASTSTGGGGAFF. The DNA for the CDR3 is TGTGCCAGTACCTCGACAGGGGGCGGAGGAGCTTTCTTT.

This chain connects TRBV11-1 to TRBJ1-3, with D perhaps TRBD1 (6 bases). The CDR3 has 15 residues. The germline V gene has CDR1 SGHAT and CDR2 FQDESV (reference sequence). V lost 8 bases to trimming and J lost 8 bases, with 22 bases between them. The CDR3 nucleotides are TGTGCCAGCCGAAACCGGGACACTTGGGACGACACCATATATTTT. Translating it yields CASRNRDTWDDTIYF.

This chain joins TRBV18 and TRBJ2-7, with TRBD2 matching over 14 bases. CDR3 length: 15 amino acids. The V gene end was trimmed by 5 bases and the J gene end by 4 bases; junction bases not matched to a gene: 4. Per the germline V gene, CDR1 is KGHSH and CDR2 is LQKENI. CDR3 residues: CASSGTSGSGYEQYF. CDR3 in DNA: TGTGCCAGCTCAGGGACTAGCGGGAGCGGGTACGAGCAGTACTTC.

The CDR3, as DNA: TGTGCCAGCAGCTCCAACCGAGCCACTAACTCTGGGGCCAACGTCCTGACTTTC. Its protein product is CASSSNRATNSGANVLTF. V gene TRBV5-5 combines with J gene TRBJ2-6; D call uncertain. The length of the CDR3 is 18 residues. The germline V and J ends were trimmed by 3 bases and 0 bases, with 16 bases remaining between them. CDR1 is SGHKS and CDR2 is YYEKEE in the germline V gene (reference sequence).

The chain links TRBV5-5 to TRBJ1-3; D is undetermined. The CDR3 consists of 15 residues. The germline V gene has CDR1 SGHKS and CDR2 YYEKEE (reference sequence). V lost 0 bases to trimming and J lost 4 bases, with 11 bases between them. CDR3 bases: TGTGCCAGCAGCTTGGACGGGGTAGCCGGAAACACCATATATTTT. This translates into CASSLDGVAGNTIYF.

The chain's CDR3 is CASTHSYEQYF. The CDR3 DNA reads as TGTGCCAGCACGCACTCCTACGAGCAGTACTTC. V is TRBV7-9 and J is TRBJ2-7, with unresolved D. From germline, CDR1 is SEHNR and CDR2 FQNEAQ (reference sequence). The CDR3 sequence is 11 residues long. The ends were cut back, 7 bases at V and 0 bases at J, with 4 bases in the middle. Combining the CDR3 with reference TRBV7-9 and TRBJ2-7 gives the whole variable domain DTGVSQNPRHKITKRGQNVTFRCDPISEHNRLYWYRQTLGQGPEFLTYFQNEAQLEKSRLLSDRFSAERPKGSFSTLEIQRTEQGDSAMYLCASTHSYEQYFGPGTRLTVT.

The rearrangement joins TRBV4-2 to TRBJ1-5; D unresolved. This CDR3 is 14 amino acids long. Germline V gene lookup returns CDR1 LGHNA and CDR2 YNFKEQ. V shed 4 bases and J shed 4 bases, with 11 bases lying between them. CDR3 sequence: CASSLESGNQPQHF. CDR3 nucleotides: TGTGCCAGCAGCCTTGAATCTGGGAATCAGCCCCAGCATTTT.

The chain is built from TRBV5-4 and TRBJ1-2, with D possibly TRBD1 on 5 matching bases. The CDR3 runs to 12 residues. Trimming stripped 5 bases from V and 8 bases from J, with 13 bases between. The V gene's germline CDR1 is SGHNT and CDR2 YYREEE (reference sequence). The CDR3, as DNA: TGTGCCAGCAGTTGGGACCGGACAGGCTACACCTTC. As protein: CASSWDRTGYTF.

The V and J genes are TRBV6-5 and TRBJ1-6, with TRBD1 matching over 8 bases. Germline V lookup: CDR1 MNHEY, CDR2 SVGAGI. Losses at the gene ends were 1 base for V and 5 bases for J; bases not matched to a gene: 1. The CDR3 runs to 15 residues. This chain's CDR3 is CASSYLQGDNSPLHF. The DNA of the CDR3 is TGTGCCAGCAGTTACTTACAGGGGGATAATTCACCCCTCCACTTT.

J is TRBJ1-4 and V is TRBV2; 10 bases match TRBD1. The CDR3 has 14 residues. CDR1 is SNHLY, CDR2 FYNNEI, per germline. The V gene end was trimmed by 6 bases and the J gene end by 6 bases; junction bases not matched to a gene: 4. CDR3 coding DNA: TGTGCCAGCAGACACGACAGGGGGCATGAAAAACTGTTTTTT. This encodes CASRHDRGHEKLFF.

The chain has TRBV7-2 and TRBJ1-4; tentative D call: TRBD1 (6 bases). The CDR3 loop spans 15 amino acids. The V end lost 4 bases, the J end lost 4 bases, and 13 bases lay between the germline ends. Germline CDR1 is SGHTA and CDR2 is FQGNSA. In nucleotides, the CDR3 is TGTGCCAGCAGCTCCGGGGGCTGGGATAATGAAAAACTGTTTTTT. Its protein is CASSSGGWDNEKLFF.